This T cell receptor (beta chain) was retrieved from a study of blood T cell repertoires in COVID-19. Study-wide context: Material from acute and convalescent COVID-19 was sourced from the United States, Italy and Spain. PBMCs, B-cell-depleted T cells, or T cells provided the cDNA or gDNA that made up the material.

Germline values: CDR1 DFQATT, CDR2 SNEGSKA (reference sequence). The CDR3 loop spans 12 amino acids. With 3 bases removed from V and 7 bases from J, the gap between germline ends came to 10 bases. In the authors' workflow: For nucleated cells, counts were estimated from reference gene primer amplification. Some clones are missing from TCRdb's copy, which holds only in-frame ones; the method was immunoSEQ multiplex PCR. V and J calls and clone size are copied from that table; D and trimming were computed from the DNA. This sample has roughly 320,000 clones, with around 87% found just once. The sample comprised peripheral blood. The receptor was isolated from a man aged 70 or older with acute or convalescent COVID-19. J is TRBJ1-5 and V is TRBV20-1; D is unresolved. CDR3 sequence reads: CSASNREQPQHF. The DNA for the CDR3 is TGCAGTGCTAGTAATCGGGAGCAGCCCCAGCATTTT.